These T cell receptor beta chains were read from a single sample in a study of identical twins. TCRdb reprocessed the 5' RACE reads with MiXCR, giving one entry per CDR3 protein. Among 230,000 or so distinct CDR3 sequences, about 8.3% were seen once, and the ten largest hold less than 4%. This sample also belongs to another study, concerning yellow fever vaccine responses in identical twins.

Sequencing was done on a sample of CD8+ T cells sorted from blood. The receptors were gathered from a woman between 18 and 29 years old in good health. CDR3s include the opening cysteine and the closing phenylalanine or tryptophan. Fields, in order: clone size, J gene, D gene, V gene, CDR3 protein, CDR3 DNA. D genes are given only for firm matches. Where a row states a size, it is once, few, many or the class of an expanded clone; other rows omit it.

clone_size: few
j_call: TRBJ1-1
d_call: TRBD1
v_call: TRBV7-3
cdr3_aa: CASRGTGETEAFF
cdr3_nt: TGTGCCAGCAGGGGGACAGGGGAGACTGAAGCTTTCTTT

clone_size: few
j_call: TRBJ1-3
d_call: .
v_call: TRBV2
cdr3_aa: CASSEVGAGNTIYF
cdr3_nt: TGTGCCAGCAGTGAAGTGGGAGCCGGAAACACCATATATTTT

clone_size: few
j_call: TRBJ2-5
d_call: TRBD1
v_call: TRBV12-3/TRBV12-4
cdr3_aa: CASGMGQFQETQYF
cdr3_nt: TGTGCCAGCGGAATGGGACAGTTCCAAGAGACCCAGTACTTC

clone_size: few
j_call: TRBJ2-1
d_call: .
v_call: TRBV18
cdr3_aa: CASSDNAGVMGNEQFF
cdr3_nt: TGTGCCAGCTCCGACAACGCTGGGGTAATGGGGAATGAGCAGTTCTTC

clone_size: few
j_call: TRBJ2-2
d_call: .
v_call: TRBV3-1
cdr3_aa: CASSEANTGELFF
cdr3_nt: TGTGCCAGCAGCGAAGCGAACACCGGGGAGCTGTTTTTT

clone_size: many
j_call: TRBJ2-7
d_call: .
v_call: TRBV4-3
cdr3_aa: CASSQEMTLTYEQYF
cdr3_nt: TGCGCCAGCAGCCAAGAAATGACTCTCACCTACGAGCAGTACTTC

clone_size: few
j_call: TRBJ2-4
d_call: TRBD1
v_call: TRBV19
cdr3_aa: CASSIKGTGEAKNIQYF
cdr3_nt: TGTGCCAGTAGTATAAAAGGGACAGGGGAGGCCAAAAACATTCAGTACTTC

clone_size: many
j_call: TRBJ2-7
d_call: TRBD2
v_call: TRBV4-2
cdr3_aa: CASSQEAGGLPYEQYF
cdr3_nt: TGTGCCAGCAGCCAAGAAGCGGGAGGTCTCCCCTACGAGCAGTACTTC

clone_size: .
j_call: TRBJ2-4
d_call: .
v_call: TRBV6-2/TRBV6-3
cdr3_aa: CASSYSQGDIQYF
cdr3_nt: TGTGCCAGCAGTTACTCCCAGGGAGACATTCAGTACTTC

clone_size: many
j_call: TRBJ2-1
d_call: TRBD2
v_call: TRBV29-1
cdr3_aa: CSVLGGSYNEQFF
cdr3_nt: TGCAGCGTCCTGGGGGGGTCCTACAATGAGCAGTTCTTC

clone_size: .
j_call: TRBJ2-2
d_call: TRBD1
v_call: TRBV4-1
cdr3_aa: CASSQGQGHGELFF
cdr3_nt: TGCGCCAGCAGCCAGGGACAGGGCCACGGGGAGCTGTTTTTT

clone_size: once
j_call: TRBJ1-2
d_call: .
v_call: TRBV7-9
cdr3_aa: CASSFALQAPRRGYTF
cdr3_nt: TGTGCCAGCAGCTTCGCTTTACAGGCCCCGAGGCGCGGCTACACCTTC

clone_size: once
j_call: TRBJ2-5
d_call: TRBD2
v_call: TRBV11-2
cdr3_aa: CASTPPLAGIQETQYF
cdr3_nt: TGTGCCAGCACCCCACCCCTAGCGGGAATCCAAGAGACCCAGTACTTC

clone_size: many
j_call: TRBJ2-2
d_call: TRBD1
v_call: TRBV5-6
cdr3_aa: CASSLGQGTGELFF
cdr3_nt: TGTGCCAGCAGCTTGGGACAGGGGACCGGGGAGCTGTTTTTT

clone_size: many
j_call: TRBJ2-3
d_call: TRBD2
v_call: TRBV20-1
cdr3_aa: CSARMAGGNSDTQYF
cdr3_nt: TGCAGTGCTAGAATGGCGGGGGGAAACTCAGATACGCAGTATTTT

clone_size: few
j_call: TRBJ2-3
d_call: TRBD2
v_call: TRBV6-4
cdr3_aa: CASSDGGGTQYF
cdr3_nt: TGTGCCAGCAGTGACGGGGGGGGTACGCAGTATTTT

clone_size: .
j_call: TRBJ2-1
d_call: TRBD2
v_call: TRBV11-2
cdr3_aa: CASSLGHSGRYNEQFF
cdr3_nt: TGTGCCAGCAGCTTAGGTCATAGCGGGAGGTACAATGAGCAGTTCTTC

clone_size: many
j_call: TRBJ2-5
d_call: TRBD1
v_call: TRBV9
cdr3_aa: CASSPRDRGEETQYF
cdr3_nt: TGTGCCAGCAGCCCTCGGGACAGGGGGGAAGAGACCCAGTACTTC

clone_size: .
j_call: TRBJ2-7
d_call: .
v_call: TRBV4-3
cdr3_aa: CASSQDRVASYEQYF
cdr3_nt: TGCGCCAGCAGCCAAGATCGGGTAGCGTCATACGAGCAGTACTTC

clone_size: .
j_call: TRBJ2-3
d_call: .
v_call: TRBV29-1
cdr3_aa: CSVEEEGHSTDTQYF
cdr3_nt: TGCAGCGTTGAAGAGGAGGGACATTCAACAGATACGCAGTATTTT

clone_size: .
j_call: TRBJ2-1
d_call: .
v_call: TRBV15
cdr3_aa: CATSGRTGGPSYNEQFF
cdr3_nt: TGTGCCACCAGCGGTCGGACCGGGGGACCCTCCTACAATGAGCAGTTCTTC

clone_size: .
j_call: TRBJ1-1
d_call: TRBD1
v_call: TRBV27
cdr3_aa: CASSADRVMNTEAFF
cdr3_nt: TGTGCCAGCAGTGCCGACAGGGTAATGAACACTGAAGCTTTCTTT

clone_size: many
j_call: TRBJ2-1
d_call: .
v_call: TRBV29-1
cdr3_aa: CSVGLGTPGNEQFF
cdr3_nt: TGCAGCGTTGGATTGGGTACTCCGGGCAATGAGCAGTTCTTC

clone_size: many
j_call: TRBJ2-7
d_call: .
v_call: TRBV7-9
cdr3_aa: CASSLANRSYEQYF
cdr3_nt: TGTGCCAGCAGCTTAGCAAACAGGTCCTACGAGCAGTACTTC

clone_size: many
j_call: TRBJ2-1
d_call: TRBD2
v_call: TRBV5-6
cdr3_aa: CASLAGERYNEQFF
cdr3_nt: TGTGCCAGCTTAGCGGGAGAAAGATACAATGAGCAGTTCTTC

clone_size: .
j_call: TRBJ1-1
d_call: TRBD1
v_call: TRBV7-9
cdr3_aa: CASSSVGRGRNTEAFF
cdr3_nt: TGTGCCAGCAGCTCGGTCGGCAGGGGGCGGAACACTGAAGCTTTCTTT

clone_size: few
j_call: TRBJ2-1
d_call: .
v_call: TRBV7-9
cdr3_aa: CASRGREQFF
cdr3_nt: TGTGCCAGCCGGGGACGGGAGCAGTTCTTC

clone_size: few
j_call: TRBJ2-4
d_call: TRBD2
v_call: TRBV27
cdr3_aa: CASGSGTSKNIQYF
cdr3_nt: TGTGCCAGCGGATCCGGGACTAGCAAAAACATTCAGTACTTC

clone_size: .
j_call: TRBJ2-5
d_call: .
v_call: TRBV29-1
cdr3_aa: CSVDRDQETQYF
cdr3_nt: TGCAGCGTTGACAGGGACCAAGAGACCCAGTACTTC

clone_size: few
j_call: TRBJ2-2
d_call: .
v_call: TRBV7-2
cdr3_aa: CASSLLLRGDTGELFF
cdr3_nt: TGTGCCAGCAGCTTATTATTGAGGGGAGACACCGGGGAGCTGTTTTTT

clone_size: .
j_call: TRBJ1-1
d_call: TRBD1
v_call: TRBV7-9
cdr3_aa: CASSLAGTGAEAFF
cdr3_nt: TGTGCCAGCAGCTTAGCCGGGACAGGGGCTGAAGCTTTCTTT

clone_size: many
j_call: TRBJ2-5
d_call: .
v_call: TRBV5-3
cdr3_aa: CARSPRRETQYF
cdr3_nt: TGTGCCAGAAGCCCCCGGCGAGAGACCCAGTACTTC

clone_size: few
j_call: TRBJ2-2
d_call: .
v_call: TRBV20-1
cdr3_aa: CSAKRAYTGELFF
cdr3_nt: TGCAGTGCAAAGCGGGCCTACACCGGGGAGCTGTTTTTT

clone_size: .
j_call: TRBJ2-7
d_call: .
v_call: TRBV5-1
cdr3_aa: CASSLANQGLNEQYF
cdr3_nt: TGCGCCAGCAGCTTGGCCAATCAGGGTTTGAACGAGCAGTACTTC

clone_size: few
j_call: TRBJ2-2
d_call: .
v_call: TRBV20-1
cdr3_aa: CSARDGRRIRTGELFF
cdr3_nt: TGCAGTGCTAGAGATGGGAGGCGGATTAGGACCGGGGAGCTGTTTTTT

clone_size: few
j_call: TRBJ1-5
d_call: .
v_call: TRBV19
cdr3_aa: CATTPGLKLDQPQHF
cdr3_nt: TGTGCCACTACACCGGGACTCAAGCTCGATCAGCCCCAGCATTTT

clone_size: few
j_call: TRBJ2-1
d_call: TRBD2
v_call: TRBV5-1
cdr3_aa: CASTEHLSVLAGDPRSYNEQFF
cdr3_nt: TGCGCCAGCACCGAACACCTCTCAGTACTAGCGGGAGACCCCCGCTCTTACAATGAGCAGTTCTTC

clone_size: .
j_call: TRBJ1-1
d_call: .
v_call: TRBV7-8
cdr3_aa: CASSLSGGQNTEAFF
cdr3_nt: TGTGCCAGCAGCTTATCGGGGGGTCAGAACACTGAAGCTTTCTTT

clone_size: many
j_call: TRBJ2-7
d_call: .
v_call: TRBV7-6
cdr3_aa: CASSLSGLPGSEQYF
cdr3_nt: TGTGCCAGCAGCTTAAGTGGCCTCCCTGGGTCCGAGCAGTACTTC

clone_size: few
j_call: TRBJ2-5
d_call: .
v_call: TRBV25-1
cdr3_aa: CASSEGAGKKETQYF
cdr3_nt: TGTGCCAGCAGTGAAGGGGCGGGTAAGAAAGAGACCCAGTACTTC

clone_size: few
j_call: TRBJ2-7
d_call: .
v_call: TRBV28
cdr3_aa: CASIDRGSGSLSSYEQYF
cdr3_nt: TGTGCCAGCATCGACAGGGGGAGCGGGAGCCTCTCCTCCTACGAGCAGTACTTC

clone_size: many
j_call: TRBJ2-1
d_call: TRBD1
v_call: TRBV2
cdr3_aa: CASSEDRGPSYNEQFF
cdr3_nt: TGTGCCAGCAGTGAAGACAGGGGACCCTCCTACAATGAGCAGTTCTTC

clone_size: many
j_call: TRBJ2-1
d_call: TRBD2
v_call: TRBV7-6
cdr3_aa: CASSFRGSSYNEQFF
cdr3_nt: TGTGCCAGCAGCTTCCGCGGGAGCTCCTACAATGAGCAGTTCTTC

clone_size: .
j_call: TRBJ2-2
d_call: .
v_call: TRBV5-8
cdr3_aa: CASSLEGPNTGELFF
cdr3_nt: TGTGCCAGCAGCTTGGAGGGCCCGAACACCGGGGAGCTGTTTTTT

clone_size: many
j_call: TRBJ2-5
d_call: TRBD2
v_call: TRBV27
cdr3_aa: CASSLRTSGTTETQYF
cdr3_nt: TGTGCCAGCAGTTTACGGACTAGCGGTACCACAGAGACCCAGTACTTC

clone_size: .
j_call: TRBJ2-2
d_call: .
v_call: TRBV28
cdr3_aa: CASTFRGNTGELFF
cdr3_nt: TGTGCCAGCACTTTTAGGGGGAACACCGGGGAGCTGTTTTTT

clone_size: few
j_call: TRBJ2-7
d_call: .
v_call: TRBV28
cdr3_aa: CASKGPPYEQYF
cdr3_nt: TGTGCCAGCAAAGGGCCGCCCTACGAGCAGTACTTC

clone_size: .
j_call: TRBJ2-3
d_call: .
v_call: TRBV5-5
cdr3_aa: CASNKRSERSTDTQYF
cdr3_nt: TGTGCCAGCAACAAGCGGAGCGAGAGGAGCACAGATACGCAGTATTTT

clone_size: many
j_call: TRBJ2-5
d_call: .
v_call: TRBV27
cdr3_aa: CASRGDGVTQYF
cdr3_nt: TGTGCCAGCAGAGGAGATGGCGTGACCCAGTACTTC

clone_size: few
j_call: TRBJ2-3
d_call: .
v_call: TRBV6-4
cdr3_aa: CASSDYHTDTQYF
cdr3_nt: TGTGCCAGCAGTGACTACCACACAGATACGCAGTATTTT

clone_size: .
j_call: TRBJ2-3
d_call: TRBD2
v_call: TRBV15
cdr3_aa: CATSRPGLATDTQYF
cdr3_nt: TGTGCCACCAGCAGACCGGGACTAGCAACAGATACGCAGTATTTT